This T cell receptor (beta chain) was obtained from a study of molecular identifiers for immune sequencing clone quantification (dated by TCRdb to the late 2010s). With regard to the full study: For a replicate experiment, RNA from 20,000 or 100,000 naive CD8 T cells was divided into five aliquots, and four of the five aliquots were sequenced. This methods study benchmarked molecular-identifier clustering-based TCR repertoire sequencing (MIDCIRS) and TCR RNA copy counting, using CD8 T cells to do so. The paper's findings and limits, for the study overall: Spiked-in Jurkat TCR RNA equivalent to a single cell was reported to be detectable even among fewer than 1.2 million naive CD8 T cells. When barcode sub-clustering was omitted, TCR diversity was inflated by chimeric consensus sequences, with chimeras reaching as high as 47%. In CMV-specific effector cells, clones with more than 20 RNA copies accounted for over 98% of molecules, whereas in naive cells such clones accounted for under 1%. Approximately 3 recovered TCR RNA copies per cell were obtained by modeling, versus about 9.7 by digital PCR, implying a capture efficiency of about 30%. Naive libraries contained spiked-in Jurkat TCR RNA (roughly 10 copies' worth), which is not part of the donor repertoire. Highly expanded clone sizes could be underestimated if identical TCR molecules share a barcode.

In its sample, this clonotype was seen many times. The specificity of this receptor is unknown. No per-base quality is available; no much larger clone lies one base away. Libraries of naive CD8 T cells were built from anywhere between roughly 17,000 and 1,000,000 sorted cells, with 10%, 30% or 50% of the purified RNA used. Naive CD8 T cells were FACS-sorted as CD8+CD4-CCR7+CD45RA+ on a BD FACSAria II into RLT Plus buffer. Ten to eleven TCR copies' worth of Jurkat RNA were spiked into roughly 19,000-1,000,000 naive CD8 T cell samples to test detection sensitivity. CD8 T cells were enriched with RosetteSep CD8+ T Cell Enrichment Cocktail and Ficoll-Paque, followed by ACK red cell lysis. The receptor library was made with PCR. The instrument was a NextSeq 500. Bulk TCR libraries were made following a previously described method, with the TCR primers given in Table S5. Purification of total RNA was performed with the Qiagen AllPrep DNA/RNA kit. Before analysis, reads from multiple sequencing runs of one library were combined. Turning to the authors' computational methods: Only reads with exact TCR constant sequence were kept, trimmed to 150 nt, and grouped by their 12-nt molecular barcodes. Reads within each barcode group were sub-clustered using a 15% Levenshtein threshold, and quality-weighted consensus sequences were constructed for each RNA molecule. Non-functional sequences were discarded, and so were lower-count sequences lying one edit away from another sequence. On the basis of fitting two negative binomial distributions, barcode sub-clusters with fewer than 20% of the maximum read count were discarded. TCRdb reprocessed the public reads (quality trimming at Q25 with fastp, clone calling with MiXCR) and kept in-frame beta chains. Entries are consolidated by CDR3 protein sequence, retaining the most common genes and DNA. The V and J calls were not made by the authors but by TCRdb's processing. The sample profile shows approximately 97,000 distinct CDR3 sequences; 30% to 45% of them were found once. Jointly, the top ten make up about a tenth of the sample.

The junction carries 15 bases between V and J, which are trimmed by 2 bases and 5 bases respectively. CDR1 and CDR2 were assigned from the germline V gene as SGHTA and FQGNSA. Its CDR3 holds 15 amino acids, cysteine through phenylalanine. Of all the DNA, just the CDR3 is kept, 45 bases in frame from base 1. The chain couples TRBV7-2 to TRBJ1-1; TRBD1 could be the D gene, as 5 bases match. The TCR was taken from a human donor in good health. Some libraries in this study had Jurkat cell RNA spiked in. What was sequenced was naive CD8+ T cells from blood, with Jurkat cell RNA spiked in. What the cell subset or site label conveys for this sample: FACS-sorted CD8+CD4-CCR7+CD45RA+ naive T cells. The base sequence is TGTGCCAGCAGCTTATATTTGAAGGGGACGACTGAAGCTTTCTTT. This gives the protein CASSLYLKGTTEAFF.